The clone carrying this T cell receptor (beta chain) has ten or more counts. The data were obtained in a study of regulatory T cells in long-lasting Graves disease. Researchers made TCR beta libraries by using iRepertoire HTBI primers and running Arm-PCR on CDR3 regions. TCRdb redid the calling of the multiplex PCR reads with MiXCR, one entry per CDR3 protein. The sample consists of under 500,000 distinct CDR3 sequences, under 25% of them appearing once. The time point: persistent/refractory GD, antithyroid drugs over 5 years with positive TRAb. Following extraction of RNA from PBMCs, that RNA was used to make the TCR library. An approximately 9-milliliter sample of peripheral blood was drawn into EDTA tubes. This CDR3 has 14 residues. Germline values: CDR1 MNHEY, CDR2 SMNVEV (reference sequence). Unmatched junction bases numbered 5, after V lost 4 bases and J lost 2 bases.

The sample consisted of peripheral blood mononuclear cells (PBMCs), taken when the disease was refractory, from a patient treated with antithyroid drugs. The source of this sequence is a female donor with Graves disease. This chain joins TRBV27 and TRBJ2-7, with 7 bases identical to TRBD2. The CDR3 loop is CASSSAGPTYEQYF. The CDR3 DNA sequence: TGTGCCAGCAGTTCAGCGGGGCCGACCTACGAGCAGTACTTC.